The rows below give T cell receptor beta chains drawn from one sample of a study of cytomegalovirus exposure and HLA in healthy donors. TCRdb keeps only in-frame clones here, not all; method: immunoSEQ multiplex PCR. The table gives under 85,000 clones; the top ten clones make up roughly 15% of it. What was sequenced was PBMCs. Receptor source: a boy younger than 18 in good health and CMV-seronegative. Both conserved end residues are part of each CDR3. Fields, in order: D gene, V gene, clone size, J gene, CDR3 protein, CDR3 DNA. The D gene is left open where the match is weak. Size is stated for part of the rows, as once, few or many counts, or as a class when the clone is expanded.

d_call: TRBD1
v_call: TRBV6-6
clone_size: -
j_call: TRBJ2-7
cdr3_aa: CASRGTADYEQYF
cdr3_nt: TGTGCCAGCAGGGGGACAGCGGACTACGAGCAGTACTTC

d_call: -
v_call: TRBV4-3
clone_size: -
j_call: TRBJ2-1
cdr3_aa: CASSPLAASYNEQFF
cdr3_nt: TGCGCCAGCAGCCCACTAGCCGCCTCCTACAATGAGCAGTTCTTC

d_call: -
v_call: TRBV9
clone_size: -
j_call: TRBJ1-4
cdr3_aa: CASSPSNEKLFF
cdr3_nt: TGTGCCAGCAGTCCTTCTAATGAAAAACTGTTTTTT

d_call: -
v_call: TRBV6-5
clone_size: -
j_call: TRBJ1-2
cdr3_aa: CASSTPGTNYGYTF
cdr3_nt: TGTGCCAGCAGTACCCCAGGGACTAACTATGGCTACACCTTC

d_call: -
v_call: TRBV29-1
clone_size: -
j_call: TRBJ1-2
cdr3_aa: CSVAALRYGYTF
cdr3_nt: TGCAGCGTTGCCGCACTCCGCTATGGCTACACCTTC

d_call: TRBD1
v_call: TRBV6-1
clone_size: -
j_call: TRBJ1-4
cdr3_aa: CASRGQSWVEKLFF
cdr3_nt: TGTGCCAGCAGGGGACAGAGTTGGGTGGAAAAACTGTTTTTT

d_call: -
v_call: TRBV11-3
clone_size: -
j_call: TRBJ1-1
cdr3_aa: CASSSGDDTEAFF
cdr3_nt: TGTGCCAGCAGCTCAGGGGACGACACTGAAGCTTTCTTT

d_call: TRBD1
v_call: TRBV4-1
clone_size: -
j_call: TRBJ1-5
cdr3_aa: CASSQRGQANSNQPQHF
cdr3_nt: TGCGCCAGCAGCCAACGTGGACAGGCCAATAGCAATCAGCCCCAGCATTTT

d_call: TRBD1
v_call: TRBV6-5
clone_size: -
j_call: TRBJ1-2
cdr3_aa: CASSYSGGTGGTGYTF
cdr3_nt: TGTGCCAGCAGTTACTCCGGCGGGACAGGGGGCACGGGCTACACCTTC

d_call: TRBD2
v_call: TRBV7-2
clone_size: -
j_call: TRBJ2-5
cdr3_aa: CASSFRAGGADVETQYF
cdr3_nt: TGTGCCAGCAGCTTCAGGGCGGGAGGTGCGGATGTGGAGACCCAGTACTTC

d_call: -
v_call: TRBV27
clone_size: -
j_call: TRBJ2-1
cdr3_aa: CASSPLGTQTYNEQFF
cdr3_nt: TGTGCCAGCAGTCCACTCGGGACACAAACTTACAATGAGCAGTTCTTC

d_call: -
v_call: TRBV2
clone_size: -
j_call: TRBJ1-1
cdr3_aa: CASSGNRPPSNTEAFF
cdr3_nt: TGTGCCAGCAGTGGTAACAGACCCCCAAGCAACACTGAAGCTTTCTTT

d_call: -
v_call: TRBV4-1
clone_size: -
j_call: TRBJ1-6
cdr3_aa: CASSQGASPLHF
cdr3_nt: TGCGCCAGCAGCCAAGGAGCTTCACCCCTCCACTTT

d_call: TRBD1
v_call: TRBV7-2
clone_size: -
j_call: TRBJ1-5
cdr3_aa: CASSLRDRGPDQPQHF
cdr3_nt: TGTGCCAGCAGCCTTAGGGACAGGGGGCCGGATCAGCCCCAGCATTTT

d_call: -
v_call: TRBV11-2
clone_size: -
j_call: TRBJ2-5
cdr3_aa: CASSLGSGGEETQYF
cdr3_nt: TGTGCCAGCAGCTTAGGGAGCGGAGGGGAAGAGACCCAGTACTTC

d_call: TRBD1
v_call: TRBV6-1
clone_size: -
j_call: TRBJ1-1
cdr3_aa: CASSWTGGTEAFF
cdr3_nt: TGTGCCAGCAGCTGGACAGGCGGTACTGAAGCTTTCTTT

d_call: -
v_call: TRBV6-1
clone_size: -
j_call: TRBJ2-3
cdr3_aa: CASSEARTSDTQYF
cdr3_nt: TGTGCCAGCAGTGAAGCTAGGACATCAGATACGCAGTATTTT

d_call: -
v_call: TRBV9
clone_size: -
j_call: TRBJ1-6
cdr3_aa: CASSAGENSPLHF
cdr3_nt: TGTGCCAGCAGCGCCGGTGAGAATTCACCCCTCCACTTT

d_call: -
v_call: TRBV30
clone_size: -
j_call: TRBJ2-2
cdr3_aa: CAWSNRQLFGELFF
cdr3_nt: TGTGCCTGGAGTAACCGACAGTTATTCGGGGAGCTGTTTTTT

d_call: TRBD2
v_call: TRBV27
clone_size: -
j_call: TRBJ2-1
cdr3_aa: CASRPRAGGNNEQFF
cdr3_nt: TGTGCCAGCAGACCACGAGCGGGGGGTAACAATGAGCAGTTCTTC

d_call: TRBD1
v_call: TRBV6-6
clone_size: -
j_call: TRBJ1-1
cdr3_aa: CASRPASGTGEGRSFF
cdr3_nt: TGTGCCAGCAGGCCAGCCTCCGGGACAGGGGAAGGTAGAAGTTTCTTT

d_call: -
v_call: TRBV7-2
clone_size: -
j_call: TRBJ2-7
cdr3_aa: CASSFPAGGMSYEQYF
cdr3_nt: TGTGCCAGCAGCTTCCCCGCAGGGGGGATGTCCTACGAGCAGTACTTC

d_call: TRBD2
v_call: TRBV4-1
clone_size: -
j_call: TRBJ2-3
cdr3_aa: CASSQSAGGPQDTQYF
cdr3_nt: TGCGCCAGCAGCCAATCCGCGGGAGGGCCTCAAGATACGCAGTATTTT

d_call: -
v_call: TRBV10-3
clone_size: -
j_call: TRBJ2-1
cdr3_aa: CAISESTQGYYEQFF
cdr3_nt: TGTGCCATCAGTGAGTCGACTCAGGGGTACTATGAGCAGTTCTTC

d_call: TRBD1
v_call: TRBV6-5
clone_size: -
j_call: TRBJ2-7
cdr3_aa: CASSYSPGQPYEQYF
cdr3_nt: TGTGCCAGCAGTTACTCTCCGGGACAGCCCTACGAGCAGTACTTC

d_call: -
v_call: TRBV30
clone_size: -
j_call: TRBJ2-1
cdr3_aa: CAWKDEGQFF
cdr3_nt: TGTGCCTGGAAGGATGAGGGGCAGTTCTTC

d_call: -
v_call: TRBV10-3
clone_size: -
j_call: TRBJ2-7
cdr3_aa: CAISESWGREQYF
cdr3_nt: TGTGCCATCAGTGAGTCCTGGGGGCGCGAGCAGTACTTC

d_call: -
v_call: TRBV6-5
clone_size: -
j_call: TRBJ2-7
cdr3_aa: CASSYGADEQYF
cdr3_nt: TGTGCCAGCAGTTACGGGGCGGACGAGCAGTACTTC

d_call: TRBD2
v_call: TRBV29-1
clone_size: -
j_call: TRBJ2-5
cdr3_aa: CSVRGEGRETQYF
cdr3_nt: TGCAGCGTGCGCGGGGAGGGCCGGGAGACCCAGTACTTC

d_call: TRBD1
v_call: TRBV10-3
clone_size: -
j_call: TRBJ2-7
cdr3_aa: CAIRPTGGWGYF
cdr3_nt: TGTGCCATCCGACCCACAGGGGGTTGGGGGTACTTC

d_call: TRBD2
v_call: TRBV9
clone_size: -
j_call: TRBJ2-1
cdr3_aa: CASSVWLAGENNEQFF
cdr3_nt: TGTGCCAGCAGCGTATGGTTAGCGGGGGAAAACAATGAGCAGTTCTTC

d_call: -
v_call: TRBV12-5
clone_size: -
j_call: TRBJ1-5
cdr3_aa: CASAGRVDQPQHF
cdr3_nt: TGTGCTAGTGCGGGCAGGGTTGATCAGCCCCAGCATTTT

d_call: -
v_call: TRBV2
clone_size: -
j_call: TRBJ1-1
cdr3_aa: CASRNDRIAAQAFF
cdr3_nt: TGTGCCAGCAGAAACGACAGGATTGCCGCCCAAGCTTTCTTT

d_call: -
v_call: TRBV19
clone_size: -
j_call: TRBJ1-5
cdr3_aa: CASSSHRRDQPQHF
cdr3_nt: TGTGCCAGTAGTTCTCACAGGAGAGATCAGCCCCAGCATTTT

d_call: TRBD2
v_call: TRBV6-5
clone_size: -
j_call: TRBJ2-5
cdr3_aa: CASSYTGTMETQYF
cdr3_nt: TGTGCCAGCAGTTACACCGGGACTATGGAGACCCAGTACTTC

d_call: -
v_call: TRBV13
clone_size: -
j_call: TRBJ1-1
cdr3_aa: CASSLVSGNTEAFF
cdr3_nt: TGTGCCAGCAGCTTAGTGTCGGGGAACACTGAAGCTTTCTTT

d_call: -
v_call: TRBV30
clone_size: -
j_call: TRBJ2-3
cdr3_aa: CAWMEGALQDTQYF
cdr3_nt: TGTGCCTGGATGGAGGGAGCACTTCAAGATACGCAGTATTTT

d_call: TRBD1
v_call: TRBV11-2
clone_size: -
j_call: TRBJ1-1
cdr3_aa: CASSRGTGGTEAFF
cdr3_nt: TGTGCCAGCAGCAGAGGGACAGGTGGAACTGAAGCTTTCTTT

d_call: -
v_call: TRBV14
clone_size: -
j_call: TRBJ2-5
cdr3_aa: CASSLGPQETQYF
cdr3_nt: TGTGCCAGCAGCCTGGGGCCCCAAGAGACCCAGTACTTC

d_call: TRBD1
v_call: TRBV4-1
clone_size: -
j_call: TRBJ2-6
cdr3_aa: CASSHLPGQGRSGANVLTF
cdr3_nt: TGCGCCAGCAGCCACCTACCGGGACAGGGGCGCTCTGGGGCCAACGTCCTGACTTTC

d_call: TRBD1
v_call: TRBV7-9
clone_size: -
j_call: TRBJ1-1
cdr3_aa: CASSLDRRQGMNTEAFF
cdr3_nt: TGTGCCAGCAGCTTAGACCGACGACAGGGGATGAACACTGAAGCTTTCTTT

d_call: -
v_call: TRBV29-1
clone_size: -
j_call: TRBJ2-5
cdr3_aa: CSADSFSKTQYF
cdr3_nt: TGCAGCGCCGACTCCTTCTCGAAGACCCAGTACTTC

d_call: TRBD1
v_call: TRBV19
clone_size: -
j_call: TRBJ1-4
cdr3_aa: CASSLQDRDEKLFF
cdr3_nt: TGTGCCAGTAGTCTCCAGGACAGGGATGAAAAACTGTTTTTT

d_call: -
v_call: TRBV5-1
clone_size: -
j_call: TRBJ2-2
cdr3_aa: CASSDTRNTGELFF
cdr3_nt: TGCGCCAGCAGCGATACTAGGAACACCGGGGAGCTGTTTTTT

d_call: -
v_call: TRBV11-3
clone_size: -
j_call: TRBJ1-1
cdr3_aa: CASSYDTGSAEAFF
cdr3_nt: TGTGCCAGCAGCTACGACACAGGGAGTGCTGAAGCTTTCTTT

d_call: TRBD1
v_call: TRBV27
clone_size: -
j_call: TRBJ1-2
cdr3_aa: CASSPGRQGLPNYGYTF
cdr3_nt: TGTGCCAGCAGCCCAGGGCGACAGGGCCTCCCGAACTATGGCTACACCTTC

d_call: TRBD2
v_call: TRBV9
clone_size: -
j_call: TRBJ2-1
cdr3_aa: CASSAGTSGSYEQFF
cdr3_nt: TGTGCCAGCAGCGCCGGGACTAGCGGGAGCTATGAGCAGTTCTTC

d_call: -
v_call: TRBV4-3
clone_size: -
j_call: TRBJ1-5
cdr3_aa: CASSQDWRNNQPQHF
cdr3_nt: TGCGCCAGCAGCCAAGATTGGCGGAACAATCAGCCCCAGCATTTT

d_call: -
v_call: TRBV30
clone_size: -
j_call: TRBJ1-3
cdr3_aa: CAWSRSSGNTIYF
cdr3_nt: TGTGCCTGGAGTCGCAGCTCTGGAAACACCATATATTTT

d_call: TRBD1
v_call: TRBV6-1
clone_size: -
j_call: TRBJ2-1
cdr3_aa: CASSREGGGEQFF
cdr3_nt: TGTGCCAGCAGTCGAGAAGGGGGCGGTGAGCAGTTCTTC

d_call: -
v_call: TRBV5-5
clone_size: -
j_call: TRBJ2-7
cdr3_aa: CASSQEVRSAYEQYF
cdr3_nt: TGCGCCAGCAGCCAAGAGGTACGGAGCGCCTACGAGCAGTACTTC

d_call: -
v_call: TRBV7-9
clone_size: medium-sized
j_call: TRBJ1-5
cdr3_aa: CASSLDRSQPQHF
cdr3_nt: TGTGCCAGCAGCCTGGACAGAAGTCAGCCCCAGCATTTT

d_call: TRBD1
v_call: TRBV25-1
clone_size: -
j_call: TRBJ1-1
cdr3_aa: CASSKLLGQGTEAFF
cdr3_nt: TGTGCCAGCAGCAAACTTCTGGGACAGGGGACTGAAGCTTTCTTT

d_call: -
v_call: TRBV5-1
clone_size: -
j_call: TRBJ1-1
cdr3_aa: CASRLGQSYTEAFF
cdr3_nt: TGCGCCAGCCGACTTGGACAGAGCTACACTGAAGCTTTCTTT

d_call: TRBD1
v_call: TRBV2
clone_size: -
j_call: TRBJ2-5
cdr3_aa: CASSVNRGPGETQYF
cdr3_nt: TGTGCCAGCAGTGTGAACAGGGGGCCGGGGGAGACCCAGTACTTC

d_call: -
v_call: TRBV29-1
clone_size: -
j_call: TRBJ1-1
cdr3_aa: CSVCRTANTEAFF
cdr3_nt: TGCAGCGTGTGCCGGACAGCGAACACTGAAGCTTTCTTT

d_call: -
v_call: TRBV6-6
clone_size: -
j_call: TRBJ1-5
cdr3_aa: CASSYSEGPPQNF
cdr3_nt: TGTGCCAGCAGTTACTCGGAGGGGCCGCCCCAAAATTTT

d_call: -
v_call: TRBV18
clone_size: -
j_call: TRBJ2-5
cdr3_aa: CASSPGQGQQETQYF
cdr3_nt: TGTGCCAGCTCACCAGGCCAAGGACAGCAAGAGACCCAGTACTTC

d_call: TRBD2
v_call: TRBV7-8
clone_size: -
j_call: TRBJ2-2
cdr3_aa: CASRTTSGRVGELFF
cdr3_nt: TGTGCCAGCAGGACTACTAGCGGGAGAGTCGGGGAGCTGTTTTTT

d_call: -
v_call: TRBV5-5
clone_size: -
j_call: TRBJ1-6
cdr3_aa: CASSLGQPIEPLHF
cdr3_nt: TGTGCCAGCAGCTTGGGACAGCCAATCGAACCCCTCCACTTT